This T cell receptor beta chain was documented in a study of T cells in localized non-small cell lung cancer. Assay used: immunoSEQ multiplex PCR; TCRdb lists only in-frame clones, some missing. This table holds approximately 35,000 clones, under 90% found once. The CDR3 covers 14 residues. CDR1 is SGHKS, CDR2 YYEKEE, per germline (reference sequence). After removal of 0 bases from V and 4 bases from J, the junction contained 1 base not matched to a gene. Study conclusions and caveats: Exceeding tumor, uninvolved adjacent lung had the highest T cell clonality.

Regarding this clone: Its specificity is unknown.

This specimen consisted of peripheral blood, obtained before any cancer treatment. The TCR sequence derives from a man aged 35-75 years with stage I lung adenocarcinoma. This chain connects TRBV5-5 to TRBJ1-3; 7 positions agree with TRBD1. The DNA of the CDR3 is TGTGCCAGCAGCTTGGGGGGACAGGGAAACACCATATATTTT. It specifies CASSLGGQGNTIYF.